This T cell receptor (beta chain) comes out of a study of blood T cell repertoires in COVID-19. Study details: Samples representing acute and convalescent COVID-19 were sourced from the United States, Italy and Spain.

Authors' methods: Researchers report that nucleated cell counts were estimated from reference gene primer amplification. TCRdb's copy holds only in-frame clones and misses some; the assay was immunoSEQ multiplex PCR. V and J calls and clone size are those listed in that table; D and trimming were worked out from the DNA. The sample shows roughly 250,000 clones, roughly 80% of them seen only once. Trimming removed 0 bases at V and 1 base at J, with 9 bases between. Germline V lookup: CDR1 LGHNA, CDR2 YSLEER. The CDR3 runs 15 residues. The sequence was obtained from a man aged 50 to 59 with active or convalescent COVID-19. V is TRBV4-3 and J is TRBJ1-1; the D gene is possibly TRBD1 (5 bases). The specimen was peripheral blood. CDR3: CASSQDSGGNTEAFF. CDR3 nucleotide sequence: TGCGCCAGCAGCCAAGATTCGGGGGGGAACACTGAAGCTTTCTTT.